The rows below give T cell receptor beta chains drawn from one sample of a study of blood T cell repertoires in COVID-19. TCRdb keeps only in-frame clones here, not all; method: immunoSEQ multiplex PCR. The table shows about 380,000 clones, with roughly 89% occurring only once. Sequences were obtained from peripheral blood. These receptors were taken from a man in his late teens or twenties with active or convalescent COVID-19. The CDR3 runs from the conserved cysteine through the conserved F or W. Each record gives: J gene, clone size, V gene, D gene, CDR3 protein, CDR3 DNA. A D gene is named only where the DNA matches it firmly. Not all rows give a size; the values are once, few, many and, for expanded clones, a class.

j_call: TRBJ2-6; clone_size: .; v_call: TRBV2; d_call: .; cdr3_aa: CASSGQGTRGANVLTF; cdr3_nt: TGTGCCAGCAGTGGGCAGGGGACAAGAGGGGCCAACGTCCTGACTTTC
j_call: TRBJ2-2; clone_size: .; v_call: TRBV5-5; d_call: .; cdr3_aa: CASSPDPRGNTGELFF; cdr3_nt: TGTGCCAGCAGCCCCGACCCCAGGGGGAACACCGGGGAGCTGTTTTTT
j_call: TRBJ1-6; clone_size: .; v_call: TRBV7-2; d_call: TRBD1; cdr3_aa: CASSLLGTANNSPLHF; cdr3_nt: TGTGCCAGCAGCTTACTAGGGACAGCGAATAATTCACCCCTCCACTTT
j_call: TRBJ1-1; clone_size: .; v_call: TRBV7-9; d_call: TRBD1; cdr3_aa: CASSSDRGVNTEAFF; cdr3_nt: TGTGCCAGCAGCTCGGACAGGGGAGTGAACACTGAAGCTTTCTTT
j_call: TRBJ1-3; clone_size: .; v_call: TRBV5-6; d_call: .; cdr3_aa: CASSSGTNSGNTIYF; cdr3_nt: TGTGCCAGCAGCTCCGGGACAAACTCTGGAAACACCATATATTTT
j_call: TRBJ2-1; clone_size: .; v_call: TRBV6-2/TRBV6-3; d_call: TRBD2; cdr3_aa: CASSPSLAGGRDYNEQFF; cdr3_nt: TGTGCCAGCAGCCCAAGTCTAGCGGGAGGGCGGGACTACAATGAGCAGTTCTTC
j_call: TRBJ2-5; clone_size: .; v_call: TRBV7-2; d_call: .; cdr3_aa: CASSLVGRARETQYF; cdr3_nt: TGTGCCAGCAGCTTAGTGGGCAGGGCCCGGGAGACCCAGTACTTC
j_call: TRBJ2-7; clone_size: .; v_call: TRBV12-3/TRBV12-4; d_call: .; cdr3_aa: CASKGENSYEQYF; cdr3_nt: TGTGCCAGCAAGGGGGAGAACTCCTACGAGCAGTACTTC
j_call: TRBJ2-1; clone_size: once; v_call: TRBV4-3; d_call: .; cdr3_aa: CASSQVYGVDYNEQFF; cdr3_nt: TGCGCCAGCAGCCAAGTGTACGGGGTAGACTACAATGAGCAGTTCTTC
j_call: TRBJ2-7; clone_size: .; v_call: TRBV28; d_call: TRBD2; cdr3_aa: CASSLRLAGAYEQYF; cdr3_nt: TGTGCCAGCAGTTTAAGACTAGCGGGGGCCTACGAGCAGTACTTC
j_call: TRBJ2-7; clone_size: .; v_call: TRBV19; d_call: TRBD1; cdr3_aa: CASFSGGGEQYF; cdr3_nt: TGTGCCAGTTTTTCAGGGGGCGGCGAGCAGTACTTC
j_call: TRBJ1-6; clone_size: .; v_call: TRBV7-3; d_call: TRBD1; cdr3_aa: CASSLYRRGGGNSPLHF; cdr3_nt: TGTGCCAGCAGCTTATATCGGAGAGGGGGCGGTAATTCACCCCTCCACTTT
j_call: TRBJ2-7; clone_size: once; v_call: TRBV2; d_call: .; cdr3_aa: CASILLDRVAGEQYF; cdr3_nt: TGTGCCAGCATCCTATTAGACAGGGTAGCGGGAGAGCAGTACTTC
j_call: TRBJ2-7; clone_size: once; v_call: TRBV19; d_call: TRBD1; cdr3_aa: CASSMQGALSGEQYF; cdr3_nt: TGTGCCAGTAGTATGCAGGGGGCCCTCTCAGGCGAGCAGTACTTC
j_call: TRBJ1-1; clone_size: .; v_call: TRBV11-3; d_call: .; cdr3_aa: CASSLGGGEAFF; cdr3_nt: TGTGCCAGCAGCTTAGGAGGGGGTGAAGCTTTCTTT
j_call: TRBJ2-5; clone_size: .; v_call: TRBV12-3/TRBV12-4; d_call: TRBD2; cdr3_aa: CASTLAGYGAQYF; cdr3_nt: TGTGCCAGCACCCTAGCGGGTTACGGGGCCCAGTACTTC
j_call: TRBJ1-5; clone_size: .; v_call: TRBV6-5; d_call: TRBD1; cdr3_aa: CASSTGVVGNQPQHF; cdr3_nt: TGTGCCAGCAGTACAGGGGTGGTTGGCAATCAGCCCCAGCATTTT
j_call: TRBJ2-6; clone_size: .; v_call: TRBV6-5; d_call: .; cdr3_aa: CASSYSRSPGANVLTF; cdr3_nt: TGTGCCAGCAGTTACTCCCGCAGTCCTGGGGCCAACGTGCTGACTTTC
j_call: TRBJ2-3; clone_size: .; v_call: TRBV9; d_call: TRBD2; cdr3_aa: CASGYSGGSTDTQYF; cdr3_nt: TGTGCCAGCGGATACAGCGGGGGGAGCACAGATACGCAGTATTTT
j_call: TRBJ1-1; clone_size: .; v_call: TRBV7-3; d_call: TRBD1; cdr3_aa: CASSPGQGVSTEAFF; cdr3_nt: TGTGCCAGCAGCCCCGGTCAGGGGGTTAGCACTGAAGCTTTCTTT
j_call: TRBJ1-1; clone_size: once; v_call: TRBV3-1/TRBV3-2; d_call: .; cdr3_aa: CASSQPSGSTEAFF; cdr3_nt: TGTGCCAGCAGCCAACCTTCCGGGAGCACTGAAGCTTTCTTT
j_call: TRBJ1-1; clone_size: .; v_call: TRBV5-6; d_call: TRBD1; cdr3_aa: CASRQRGGGTEAFF; cdr3_nt: TGTGCCAGCAGGCAGCGAGGGGGCGGCACTGAAGCTTTCTTT
j_call: TRBJ2-3; clone_size: .; v_call: TRBV19; d_call: TRBD2; cdr3_aa: CASSNVAGTFASTDTQYF; cdr3_nt: TGTGCCAGTAGTAATGTAGCGGGAACCTTTGCTAGCACAGATACGCAGTATTTT
j_call: TRBJ2-5; clone_size: .; v_call: TRBV7-2; d_call: .; cdr3_aa: CASRRLGTQQETQYF; cdr3_nt: TGTGCCAGCAGGAGACTCGGGACACAACAAGAGACCCAGTACTTC
j_call: TRBJ2-1; clone_size: .; v_call: TRBV18; d_call: TRBD1; cdr3_aa: CASSPGQGAVDEQFF; cdr3_nt: TGTGCCAGCTCACCGGGACAGGGGGCAGTGGATGAGCAGTTCTTC
j_call: TRBJ2-1; clone_size: once; v_call: TRBV3-1/TRBV3-2; d_call: TRBD2; cdr3_aa: CASSQTPLAGENNEQFF; cdr3_nt: TGTGCCAGCAGCCAGACTCCCCTAGCGGGGGAAAACAATGAGCAGTTCTTC
j_call: TRBJ2-1; clone_size: .; v_call: TRBV7-9; d_call: TRBD1; cdr3_aa: CASRLQKPGQGLLYEQFF; cdr3_nt: TGTGCCAGCAGGTTACAAAAACCGGGACAGGGTTTATTGTATGAGCAGTTCTTC
j_call: TRBJ2-3; clone_size: .; v_call: TRBV20-1; d_call: .; cdr3_aa: CSASIGRSTDTQYF; cdr3_nt: TGCAGTGCTAGTATCGGGAGAAGCACAGATACGCAGTATTTT
j_call: TRBJ2-7; clone_size: .; v_call: TRBV27; d_call: .; cdr3_aa: CASIMAGTPAKFYEQYF; cdr3_nt: TGTGCCAGCATTATGGCAGGGACTCCAGCTAAATTCTACGAGCAGTACTTC
j_call: TRBJ1-2; clone_size: .; v_call: TRBV29-1; d_call: .; cdr3_aa: CSVEFGGWGYTF; cdr3_nt: TGCAGCGTTGAATTCGGAGGTTGGGGCTACACCTTC
j_call: TRBJ2-2; clone_size: few; v_call: TRBV11-2; d_call: .; cdr3_aa: CASSPGHRARTGELFF; cdr3_nt: TGTGCCAGCAGCCCGGGACACAGAGCGAGGACCGGGGAGCTGTTTTTT
j_call: TRBJ1-1; clone_size: .; v_call: TRBV4-3; d_call: TRBD1; cdr3_aa: CASSQEIEGAGTEAFF; cdr3_nt: TGCGCCAGCAGCCAAGAGATAGAGGGGGCTGGCACTGAAGCTTTCTTT
j_call: TRBJ1-1; clone_size: .; v_call: TRBV5-8; d_call: TRBD1; cdr3_aa: CASSSDRAAYNAEAFF; cdr3_nt: TGTGCCAGCAGCTCGGACAGGGCGGCCTATAATGCTGAAGCTTTCTTT
j_call: TRBJ2-3; clone_size: .; v_call: TRBV21-1; d_call: .; cdr3_aa: CASSKVGGGRTDTQYF; cdr3_nt: TGTGCCAGCAGCAAAGTCGGGGGGGGCCGGACAGATACGCAGTATTTT
j_call: TRBJ2-5; clone_size: .; v_call: TRBV7-2; d_call: .; cdr3_aa: CASSLGGGQLSETQYF; cdr3_nt: TGTGCCAGCAGCTTGGGGGGGGGCCAATTATCAGAGACCCAGTACTTC
j_call: TRBJ2-1; clone_size: .; v_call: TRBV5-3; d_call: .; cdr3_aa: CARSHLRRIEQFF; cdr3_nt: TGTGCCAGAAGCCACCTCCGGAGGATTGAGCAGTTCTTC
j_call: TRBJ1-1; clone_size: .; v_call: TRBV27; d_call: TRBD1; cdr3_aa: CASRTGRNTEAFF; cdr3_nt: TGTGCCAGCCGGACAGGGAGGAACACTGAAGCTTTCTTT
j_call: TRBJ1-1; clone_size: .; v_call: TRBV19; d_call: TRBD1; cdr3_aa: CASSPSTGANTEAFF; cdr3_nt: TGTGCCAGTAGTCCGTCCACAGGGGCTAACACTGAAGCTTTCTTT
j_call: TRBJ1-2; clone_size: .; v_call: TRBV7-2; d_call: TRBD1; cdr3_aa: CASSRQGNYGYTF; cdr3_nt: TGTGCCAGCAGCCGACAGGGAAACTATGGCTACACCTTC
j_call: TRBJ2-6; clone_size: .; v_call: TRBV6-2/TRBV6-3; d_call: .; cdr3_aa: CASSYSTADWGDRANVLTF; cdr3_nt: TGTGCCAGCAGTTACTCGACAGCCGACTGGGGGGATAGGGCCAACGTCCTGACTTTC
j_call: TRBJ2-1; clone_size: once; v_call: TRBV11-3; d_call: TRBD1; cdr3_aa: CASSDGQGRNEQFF; cdr3_nt: TGTGCCAGCAGCGATGGACAGGGTAGGAATGAGCAGTTCTTC
j_call: TRBJ2-7; clone_size: .; v_call: TRBV7-2; d_call: TRBD2; cdr3_aa: CASSSGGTSYEQYF; cdr3_nt: TGTGCCAGCAGCTCCGGGGGGACCTCCTACGAGCAGTACTTC
j_call: TRBJ2-2; clone_size: .; v_call: TRBV5-8; d_call: TRBD1; cdr3_aa: CASSLNRDRVIPGELFF; cdr3_nt: TGTGCCAGCAGCTTAAACCGGGACAGGGTTATTCCCGGGGAGCTGTTTTTT
j_call: TRBJ2-1; clone_size: .; v_call: TRBV19; d_call: TRBD2; cdr3_aa: CASSQREGLYNEQFF; cdr3_nt: TGTGCCAGTAGTCAGCGGGAGGGCTTATATAATGAGCAGTTCTTC
j_call: TRBJ1-2; clone_size: .; v_call: TRBV6-5; d_call: .; cdr3_aa: CASTLGGVYGYTF; cdr3_nt: TGTGCCAGCACCTTAGGGGGAGTCTATGGCTACACCTTC
j_call: TRBJ1-5; clone_size: .; v_call: TRBV7-2; d_call: .; cdr3_aa: CASSQFNSNQPQHF; cdr3_nt: TGTGCCAGCAGCCAGTTTAATAGCAATCAGCCCCAGCATTTT
j_call: TRBJ1-4; clone_size: few; v_call: TRBV3-1/TRBV3-2; d_call: TRBD1; cdr3_aa: CASRPTGGFEKLFF; cdr3_nt: TGTGCCAGCAGACCCACAGGGGGGTTTGAAAAACTGTTTTTT
j_call: TRBJ2-1; clone_size: .; v_call: TRBV11-2; d_call: TRBD2; cdr3_aa: CASSLRTSGIGPYNEQFF; cdr3_nt: TGTGCCAGCAGCCTTCGGACTAGCGGGATAGGTCCCTACAATGAGCAGTTCTTC